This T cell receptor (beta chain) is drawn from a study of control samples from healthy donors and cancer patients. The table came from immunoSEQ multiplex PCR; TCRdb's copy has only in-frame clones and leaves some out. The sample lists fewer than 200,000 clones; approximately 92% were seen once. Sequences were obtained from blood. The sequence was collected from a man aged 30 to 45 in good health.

The CDR3: CASSFPTRDNQETQYF. The CDR3, as DNA: TGTGCCAGCAGCTTCCCAACCCGGGACAACCAAGAGACCCAGTACTTC. The rearrangement uses TRBV7-9 and TRBJ2-5, with a possible D match to TRBD1 (6 bases). Germline CDR1 SEHNR, CDR2 FQNEAQ (reference sequence). This CDR3 is built from 16 residues. Trimming removed 3 bases at V and 0 bases at J, with 14 bases between.